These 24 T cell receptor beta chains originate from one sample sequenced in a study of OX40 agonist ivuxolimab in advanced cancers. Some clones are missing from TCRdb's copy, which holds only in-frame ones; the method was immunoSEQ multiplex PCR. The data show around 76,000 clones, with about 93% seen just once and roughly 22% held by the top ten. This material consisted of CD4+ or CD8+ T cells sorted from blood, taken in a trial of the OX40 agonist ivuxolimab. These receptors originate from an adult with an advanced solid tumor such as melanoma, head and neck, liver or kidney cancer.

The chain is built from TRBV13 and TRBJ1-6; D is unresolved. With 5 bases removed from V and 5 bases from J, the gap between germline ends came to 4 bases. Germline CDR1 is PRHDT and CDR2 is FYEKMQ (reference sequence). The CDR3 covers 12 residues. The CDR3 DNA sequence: TGTGCCAGCAGCGACGATAATTCACCCCTCCACTTT. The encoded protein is CASSDDNSPLHF.

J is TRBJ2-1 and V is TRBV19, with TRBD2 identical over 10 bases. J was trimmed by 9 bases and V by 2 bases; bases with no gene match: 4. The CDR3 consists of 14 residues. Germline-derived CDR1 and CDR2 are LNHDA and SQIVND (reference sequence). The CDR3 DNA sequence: TGTGCCAGTAGTATACAGCGGGGGGGCTCTGAGCAGTTCTTC. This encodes CASSIQRGGSEQFF.

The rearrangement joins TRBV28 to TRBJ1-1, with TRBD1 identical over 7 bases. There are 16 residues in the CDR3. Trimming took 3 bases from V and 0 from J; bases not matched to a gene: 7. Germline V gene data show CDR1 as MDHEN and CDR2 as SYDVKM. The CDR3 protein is CASSFWQGGMNTEAFF. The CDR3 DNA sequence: TGTGCCAGCAGTTTTTGGCAGGGGGGCATGAACACTGAAGCTTTCTTT.

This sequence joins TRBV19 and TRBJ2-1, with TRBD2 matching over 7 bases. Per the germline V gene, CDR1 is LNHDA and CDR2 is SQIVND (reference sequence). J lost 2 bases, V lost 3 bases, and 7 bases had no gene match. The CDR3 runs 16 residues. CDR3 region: CASSIYGGGTYNEQFF. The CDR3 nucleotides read TGTGCCAGTAGTATTTACGGGGGAGGGACCTACAATGAGCAGTTCTTC.

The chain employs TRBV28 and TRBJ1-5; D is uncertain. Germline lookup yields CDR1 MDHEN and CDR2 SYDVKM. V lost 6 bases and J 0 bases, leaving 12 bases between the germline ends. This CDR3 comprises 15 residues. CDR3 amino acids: CASSPQAYSNQPQHF. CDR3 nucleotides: TGTGCCAGCAGCCCTCAGGCATATAGCAATCAGCCCCAGCATTTT.

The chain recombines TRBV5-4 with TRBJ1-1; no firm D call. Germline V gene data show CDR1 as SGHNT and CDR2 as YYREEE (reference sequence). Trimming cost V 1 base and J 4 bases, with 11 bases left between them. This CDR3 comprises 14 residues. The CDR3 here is CASSLKLEGTEAFF. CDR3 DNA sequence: TGTGCCAGCAGCTTGAAATTAGAGGGCACTGAAGCTTTCTTT.

Here the CDR3 reads CASSILGETEAFF. The CDR3 nucleotides are TGTGCCAGTAGTATATTGGGGGAAACTGAAGCTTTCTTT. This chain links TRBV19 with TRBJ1-1; a weak D match, TRBD1 (5 bases). V lost 2 bases, J lost 5 bases, and 9 bases lay in between. CDR1 and CDR2 from the germline V gene are LNHDA and SQIVND (reference sequence). This CDR3 has 13 residues.

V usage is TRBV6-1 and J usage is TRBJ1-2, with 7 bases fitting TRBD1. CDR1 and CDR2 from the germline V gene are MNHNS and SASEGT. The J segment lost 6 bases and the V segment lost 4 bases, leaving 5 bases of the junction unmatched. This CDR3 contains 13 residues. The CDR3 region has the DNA TGTGCCAGCAGTGTACTCGACAGGGATGGCTACACCTTC. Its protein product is CASSVLDRDGYTF.

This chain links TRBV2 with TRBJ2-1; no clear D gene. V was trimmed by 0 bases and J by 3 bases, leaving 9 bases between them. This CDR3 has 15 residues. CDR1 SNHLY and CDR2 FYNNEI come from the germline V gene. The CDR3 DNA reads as TGTGCCAGCAGTGAAGCCGGCGGTCTCTACAATGAGCAGTTCTTC. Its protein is CASSEAGGLYNEQFF.

The CDR3 loop is CASSEAGTSSYEQYF. The CDR3 nucleotides read TGTGCCAGCAGCGAGGCCGGGACTAGCTCCTACGAGCAGTACTTC. The chain links TRBV9 to TRBJ2-7; TRBD2 agrees at 8 bases. J was trimmed by 0 bases and V by 3 bases; bases with no gene match: 5. There are 15 residues in the CDR3. Germline assignment: CDR1 SGDLS and CDR2 YYNGEE.

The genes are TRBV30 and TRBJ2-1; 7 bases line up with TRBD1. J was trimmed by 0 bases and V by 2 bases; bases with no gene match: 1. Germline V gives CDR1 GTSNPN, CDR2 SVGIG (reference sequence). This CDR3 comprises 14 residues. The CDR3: CAWSRQGSYNEQFF. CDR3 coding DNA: TGTGCCTGGAGTAGACAGGGCTCCTACAATGAGCAGTTCTTC.

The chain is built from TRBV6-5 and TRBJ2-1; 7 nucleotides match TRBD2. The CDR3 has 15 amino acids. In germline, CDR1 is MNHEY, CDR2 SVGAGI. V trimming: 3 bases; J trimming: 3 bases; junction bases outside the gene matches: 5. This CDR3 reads CASSYGASGYNEQFF. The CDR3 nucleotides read TGTGCCAGCAGTTATGGGGCTAGCGGCTACAATGAGCAGTTCTTC.

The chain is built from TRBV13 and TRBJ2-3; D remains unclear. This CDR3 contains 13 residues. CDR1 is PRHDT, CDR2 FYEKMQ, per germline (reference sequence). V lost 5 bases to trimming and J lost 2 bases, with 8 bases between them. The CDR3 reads CASSHSLTDTQYF. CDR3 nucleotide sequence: TGTGCCAGCAGCCACTCCCTCACAGATACGCAGTATTTT.

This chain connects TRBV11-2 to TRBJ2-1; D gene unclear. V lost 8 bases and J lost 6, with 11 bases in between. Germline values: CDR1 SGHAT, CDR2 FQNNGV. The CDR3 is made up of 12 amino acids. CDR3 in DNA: TGTGCCAGCCGTTCCCTTACCAATGAGCAGTTCTTC. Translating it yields CASRSLTNEQFF.

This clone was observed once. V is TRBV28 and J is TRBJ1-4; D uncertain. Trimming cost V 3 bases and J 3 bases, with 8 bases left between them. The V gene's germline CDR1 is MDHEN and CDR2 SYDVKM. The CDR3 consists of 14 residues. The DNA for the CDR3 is TGTGCCAGCAGTTTTTACGGGTCTAATGAAAAACTGTTTTTT. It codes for CASSFYGSNEKLFF.

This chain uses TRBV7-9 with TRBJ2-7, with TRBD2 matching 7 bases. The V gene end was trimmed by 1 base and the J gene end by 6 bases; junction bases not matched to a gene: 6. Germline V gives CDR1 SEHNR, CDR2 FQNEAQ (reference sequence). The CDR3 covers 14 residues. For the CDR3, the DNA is TGTGCCAGCAGCTTAGGCAGGGAGGGTCGCGAGCAGTACTTC. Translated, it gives CASSLGREGREQYF.

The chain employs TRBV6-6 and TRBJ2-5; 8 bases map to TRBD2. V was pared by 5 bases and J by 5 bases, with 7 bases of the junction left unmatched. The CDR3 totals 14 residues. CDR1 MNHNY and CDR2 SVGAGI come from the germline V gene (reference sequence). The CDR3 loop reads CASSLGTGGETQYF. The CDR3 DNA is TGTGCCAGCAGTCTCGGGACGGGAGGGGAGACCCAGTACTTC.

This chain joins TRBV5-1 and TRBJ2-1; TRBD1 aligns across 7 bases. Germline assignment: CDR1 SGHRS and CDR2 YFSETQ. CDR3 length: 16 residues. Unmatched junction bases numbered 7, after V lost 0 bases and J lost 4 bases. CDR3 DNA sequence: TGCGCCAGCAGCTTGGGACAGGGTTTCTTTTACAATGAGCAGTTCTTC. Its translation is CASSLGQGFFYNEQFF. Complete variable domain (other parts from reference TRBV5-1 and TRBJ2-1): KAGVTQTPRYLIKTRGQQVTLSCSPISGHRSVSWYQQTPGQGLQFLFEYFSETQRNKGNFPGRFSGRQFSNSRSEMNVSTLELGDSALYLCASSLGQGFFYNEQFFGPGTRLTVL.

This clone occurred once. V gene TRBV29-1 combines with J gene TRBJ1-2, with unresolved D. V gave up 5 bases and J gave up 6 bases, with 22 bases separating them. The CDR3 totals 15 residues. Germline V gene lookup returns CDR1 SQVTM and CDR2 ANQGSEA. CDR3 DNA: TGCAGCGTTTCCCCCTCAGGCGGGTTAAGAGATGGCTACACCTTC. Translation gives CSVSPSGGLRDGYTF.

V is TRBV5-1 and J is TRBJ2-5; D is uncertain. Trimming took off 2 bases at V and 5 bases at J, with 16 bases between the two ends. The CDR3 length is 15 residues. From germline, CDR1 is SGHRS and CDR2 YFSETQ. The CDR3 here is CASSFGQPNGETQYF. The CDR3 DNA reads TGCGCCAGCAGCTTCGGGCAGCCAAACGGGGAGACCCAGTACTTC. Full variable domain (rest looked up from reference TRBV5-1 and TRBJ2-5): KAGVTQTPRYLIKTRGQQVTLSCSPISGHRSVSWYQQTPGQGLQFLFEYFSETQRNKGNFPGRFSGRQFSNSRSEMNVSTLELGDSALYLCASSFGQPNGETQYFGPGTRLLVL.

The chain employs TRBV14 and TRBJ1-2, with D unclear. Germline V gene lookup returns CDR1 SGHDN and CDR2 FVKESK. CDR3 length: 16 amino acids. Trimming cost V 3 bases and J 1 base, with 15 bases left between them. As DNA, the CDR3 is TGTGCCAGCAGCCATTCCGTCCGACGGATTAACTATGGCTACACCTTC. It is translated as CASSHSVRRINYGYTF.

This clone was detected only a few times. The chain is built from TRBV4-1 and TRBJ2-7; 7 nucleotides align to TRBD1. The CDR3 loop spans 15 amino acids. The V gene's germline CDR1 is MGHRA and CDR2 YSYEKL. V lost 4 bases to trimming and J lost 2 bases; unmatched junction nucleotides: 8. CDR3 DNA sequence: TGCGCCAGCAGCCCACAATCGGGACAGACCTACGAGCAGTACTTC. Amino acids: CASSPQSGQTYEQYF.

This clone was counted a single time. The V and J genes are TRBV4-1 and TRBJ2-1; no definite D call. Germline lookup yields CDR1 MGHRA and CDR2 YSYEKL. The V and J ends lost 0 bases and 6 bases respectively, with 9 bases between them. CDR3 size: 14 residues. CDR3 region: CASSQDDPPNEQFF. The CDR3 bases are TGCGCCAGCAGCCAAGATGACCCCCCCAATGAGCAGTTCTTC.

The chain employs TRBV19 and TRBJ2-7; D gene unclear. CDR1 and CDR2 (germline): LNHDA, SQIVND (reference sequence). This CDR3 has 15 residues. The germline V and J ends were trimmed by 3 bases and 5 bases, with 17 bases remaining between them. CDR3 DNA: TGTGCCAGTAGTATTTGGGGTCCCATGGGCGACGAGCAGTACTTC. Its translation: CASSIWGPMGDEQYF.